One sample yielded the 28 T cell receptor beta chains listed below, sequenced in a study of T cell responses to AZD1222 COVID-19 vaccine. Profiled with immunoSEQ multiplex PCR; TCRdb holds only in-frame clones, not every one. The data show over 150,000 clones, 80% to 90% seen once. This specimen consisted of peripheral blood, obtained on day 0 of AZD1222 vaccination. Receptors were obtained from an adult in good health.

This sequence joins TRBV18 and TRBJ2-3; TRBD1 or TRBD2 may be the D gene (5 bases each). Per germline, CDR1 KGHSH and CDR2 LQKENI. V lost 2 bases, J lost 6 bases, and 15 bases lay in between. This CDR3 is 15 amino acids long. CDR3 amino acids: CASSPGDGDRDTQYF. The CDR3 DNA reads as TGTGCCAGCTCACCAGGGGACGGGGACCGGGATACGCAGTATTTT.

The CDR3 DNA reads TGTGCCAGCAGCGCCTCAACAGGGAGATTTCTGTATTTT. This translates into CASSASTGRFLYF. The chain has TRBV5-8 and TRBJ1-3; D is possibly TRBD1 (6 bases). Germline assignment: CDR1 SGHTS and CDR2 YDEGEE. Trimming stripped 4 bases from V and 16 bases from J, with 21 bases between. The CDR3 extends over 13 amino acids.

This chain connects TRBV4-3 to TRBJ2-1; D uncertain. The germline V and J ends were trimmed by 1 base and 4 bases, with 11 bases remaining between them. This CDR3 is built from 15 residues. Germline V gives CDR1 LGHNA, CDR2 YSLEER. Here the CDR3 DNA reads TGCGCCAGCAGCCAAGGGCATTCCGGGTACAATGAGCAGTTCTTC. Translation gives CASSQGHSGYNEQFF.

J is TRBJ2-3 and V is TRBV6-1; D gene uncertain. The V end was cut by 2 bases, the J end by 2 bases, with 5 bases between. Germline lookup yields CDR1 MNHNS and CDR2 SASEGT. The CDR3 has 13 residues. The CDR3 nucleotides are TGTGCCAGCAGTGAACAGTACACAGATACGCAGTATTTT. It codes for CASSEQYTDTQYF.

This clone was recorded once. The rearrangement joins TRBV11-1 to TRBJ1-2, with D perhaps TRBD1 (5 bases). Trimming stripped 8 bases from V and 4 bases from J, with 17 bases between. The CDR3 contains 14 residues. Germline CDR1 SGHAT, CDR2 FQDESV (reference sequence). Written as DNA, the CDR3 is TGTGCCAGCTCCCCAGGGCAGGACGCCTATGGCTACACCTTC. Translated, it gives CASSPGQDAYGYTF.

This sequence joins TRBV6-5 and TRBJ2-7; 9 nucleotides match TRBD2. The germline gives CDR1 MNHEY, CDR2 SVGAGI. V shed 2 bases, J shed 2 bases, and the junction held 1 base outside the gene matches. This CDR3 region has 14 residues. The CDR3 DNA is TGTGCCAGCAGTTACGTAGCGGGGGCCTACGAGCAGTACTTC. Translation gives CASSYVAGAYEQYF.

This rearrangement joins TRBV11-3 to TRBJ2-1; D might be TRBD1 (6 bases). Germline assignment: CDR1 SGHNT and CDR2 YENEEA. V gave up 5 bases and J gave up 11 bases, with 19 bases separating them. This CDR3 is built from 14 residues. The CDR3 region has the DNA TGTGCCAGCAGCGGCACACCTACAGGGAGCCAGCAGTTCTTC. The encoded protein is CASSGTPTGSQQFF.

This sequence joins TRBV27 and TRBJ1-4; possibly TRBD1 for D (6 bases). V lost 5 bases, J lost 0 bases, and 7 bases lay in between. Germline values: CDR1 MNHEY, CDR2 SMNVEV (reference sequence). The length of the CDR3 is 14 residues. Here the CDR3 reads CASSNRATNEKLFF. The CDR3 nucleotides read TGTGCCAGCAGTAACAGGGCAACTAATGAAAAACTGTTTTTT. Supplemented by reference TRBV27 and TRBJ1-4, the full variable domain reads EAQVTQNPRYLITVTGKKLTVTCSQNMNHEYMSWYRQDPGLGLRQIYYSMNVEVTDKGDVPEGYKVSRKEKRNFPLILESPSPNQTSLYFCASSNRATNEKLFFGSGTQLSVL.

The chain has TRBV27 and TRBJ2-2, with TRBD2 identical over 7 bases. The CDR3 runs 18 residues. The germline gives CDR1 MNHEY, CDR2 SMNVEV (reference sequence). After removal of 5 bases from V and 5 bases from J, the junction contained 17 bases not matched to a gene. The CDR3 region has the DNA TGTGCCAGCAGTACCTCGGGGCGGGGAGGGGTTCATACCGGGGAGCTGTTTTTT. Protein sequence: CASSTSGRGGVHTGELFF.

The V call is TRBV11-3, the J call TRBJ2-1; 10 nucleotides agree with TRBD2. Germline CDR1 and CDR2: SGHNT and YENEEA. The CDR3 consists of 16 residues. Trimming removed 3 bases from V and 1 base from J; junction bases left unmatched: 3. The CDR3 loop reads CASSFGAGGSYNEQFF. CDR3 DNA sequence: TGTGCCAGCAGCTTCGGAGCGGGAGGGTCCTACAATGAGCAGTTCTTC.

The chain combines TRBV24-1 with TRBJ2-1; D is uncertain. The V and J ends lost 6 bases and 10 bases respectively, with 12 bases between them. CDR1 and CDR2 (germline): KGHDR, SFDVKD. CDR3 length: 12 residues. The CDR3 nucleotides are TGTGCCACCAGTCTCGGTGGGCGAGAGCAGTTCTTC. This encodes CATSLGGREQFF.

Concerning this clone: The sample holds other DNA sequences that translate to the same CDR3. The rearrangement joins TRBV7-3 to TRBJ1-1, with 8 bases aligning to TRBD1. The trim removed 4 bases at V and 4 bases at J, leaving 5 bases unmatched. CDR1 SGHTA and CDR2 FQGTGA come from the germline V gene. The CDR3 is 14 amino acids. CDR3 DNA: TGTGCCAGCAGCTCCCAGGGGGCCGGCACTGAAGCTTTCTTT. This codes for CASSSQGAGTEAFF.

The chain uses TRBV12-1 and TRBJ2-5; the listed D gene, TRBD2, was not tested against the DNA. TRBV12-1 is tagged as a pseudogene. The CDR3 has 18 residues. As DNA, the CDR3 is TGTGCCAGCAGCTTTGAGGGAGGCGGGAGGGCCCGTAGGGAGACCCAGTACTTC. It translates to CASSFEGGGRARRETQYF.

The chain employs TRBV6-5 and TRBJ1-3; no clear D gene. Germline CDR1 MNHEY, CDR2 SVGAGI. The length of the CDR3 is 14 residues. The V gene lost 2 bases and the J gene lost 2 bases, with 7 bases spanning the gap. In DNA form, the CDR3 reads TGTGCCAGCAGTTACGGAGTAACTGGAAACACCATATATTTT. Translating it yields CASSYGVTGNTIYF.

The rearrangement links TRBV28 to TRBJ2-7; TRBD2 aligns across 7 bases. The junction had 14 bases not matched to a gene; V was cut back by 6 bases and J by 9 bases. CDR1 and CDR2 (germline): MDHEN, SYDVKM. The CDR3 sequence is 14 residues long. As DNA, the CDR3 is TGTGCCAGCAGCGGTCGGGGGGATAGTAAGGTGCAGTACTTC. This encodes CASSGRGDSKVQYF.

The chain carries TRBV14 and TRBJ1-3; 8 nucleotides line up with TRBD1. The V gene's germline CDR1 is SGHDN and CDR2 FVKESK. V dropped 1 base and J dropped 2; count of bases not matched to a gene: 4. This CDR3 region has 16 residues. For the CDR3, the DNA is TGTGCCAGCAGCCAAGCCGGCAGGGGGCCTGGAAACACCATATATTTT. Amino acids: CASSQAGRGPGNTIYF.

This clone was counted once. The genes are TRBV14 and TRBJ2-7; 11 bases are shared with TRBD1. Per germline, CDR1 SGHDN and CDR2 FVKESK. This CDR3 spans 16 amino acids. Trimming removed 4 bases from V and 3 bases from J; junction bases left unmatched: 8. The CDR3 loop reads CASSRRAGTGGYEQYF. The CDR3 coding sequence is TGTGCCAGCAGCCGAAGGGCCGGGACAGGGGGCTACGAGCAGTACTTC. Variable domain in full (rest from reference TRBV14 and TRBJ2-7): EAGVTQFPSHSVIEKGQTVTLRCDPISGHDNLYWYRRVMGKEIKFLLHFVKESKQDESGMPNNRFLAERTGGTYSTLKVQPAELEDSGVYFCASSRRAGTGGYEQYFGPGTRLTVT.

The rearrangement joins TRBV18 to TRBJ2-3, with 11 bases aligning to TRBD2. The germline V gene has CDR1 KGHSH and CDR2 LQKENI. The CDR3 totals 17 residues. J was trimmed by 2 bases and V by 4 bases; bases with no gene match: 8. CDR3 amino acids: CASSLLGLAEITDTQYF. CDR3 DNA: TGTGCCAGCTCACTCCTGGGACTAGCGGAAATCACAGATACGCAGTATTTT.

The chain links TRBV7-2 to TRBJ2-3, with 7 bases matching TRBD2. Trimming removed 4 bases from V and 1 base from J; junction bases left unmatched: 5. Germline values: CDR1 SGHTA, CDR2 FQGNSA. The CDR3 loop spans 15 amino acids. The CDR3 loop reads CASSSQAGRTDTQYF. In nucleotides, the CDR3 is TGTGCCAGCAGCTCCCAAGCGGGGCGCACAGATACGCAGTATTTT. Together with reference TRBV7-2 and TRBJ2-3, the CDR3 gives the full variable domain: GAGVSQSPSNKVTEKGKDVELRCDPISGHTALYWYRQSLGQGLEFLIYFQGNSAPDKSGLPSDRFSAERTGGSVSTLTIQRTQQEDSAVYLCASSSQAGRTDTQYFGPGTRLTVL.

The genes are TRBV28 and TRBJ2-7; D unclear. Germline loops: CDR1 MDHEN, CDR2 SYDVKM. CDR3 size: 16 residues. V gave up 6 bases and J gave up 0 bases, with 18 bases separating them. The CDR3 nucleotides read TGTGCCAGCAGGGGTCCGATGGACGGCTTCTCCTACGAGCAGTACTTC. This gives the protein CASRGPMDGFSYEQYF.

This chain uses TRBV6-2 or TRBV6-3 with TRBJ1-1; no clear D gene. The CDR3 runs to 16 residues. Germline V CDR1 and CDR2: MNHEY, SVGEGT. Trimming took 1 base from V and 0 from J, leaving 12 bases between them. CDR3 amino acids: CASSYYIAVMNTEAFF. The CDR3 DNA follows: TGTGCCAGCAGTTACTATATCGCGGTCATGAACACTGAAGCTTTCTTT.

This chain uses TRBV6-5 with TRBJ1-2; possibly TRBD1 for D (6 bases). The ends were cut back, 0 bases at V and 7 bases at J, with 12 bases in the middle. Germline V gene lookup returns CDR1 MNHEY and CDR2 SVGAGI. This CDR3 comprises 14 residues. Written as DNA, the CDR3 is TGTGCCAGCAGTTACTCGCCCGGGGGCTCTGGCTACACCTTC. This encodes CASSYSPGGSGYTF.

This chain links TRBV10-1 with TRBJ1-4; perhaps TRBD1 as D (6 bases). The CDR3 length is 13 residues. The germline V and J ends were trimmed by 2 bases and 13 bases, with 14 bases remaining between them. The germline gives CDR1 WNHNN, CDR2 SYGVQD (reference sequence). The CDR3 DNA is TGCGCCAGCAGTGAGGCGGTACAGGGTGGACTGTTTTTT. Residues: CASSEAVQGGLFF.

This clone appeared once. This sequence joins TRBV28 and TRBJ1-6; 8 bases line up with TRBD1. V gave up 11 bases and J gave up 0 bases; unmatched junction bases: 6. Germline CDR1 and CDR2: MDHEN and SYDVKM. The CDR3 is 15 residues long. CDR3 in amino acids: CALRTGNSYNSPLHF. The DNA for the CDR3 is TGTGCCCTCCGGACAGGGAACTCCTATAATTCACCCCTCCACTTT. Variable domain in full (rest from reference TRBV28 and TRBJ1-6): DVKVTQSSRYLVKRTGEKVFLECVQDMDHENMFWYRQDPGLGLRLIYFSYDVKMKEKGDIPEGYSVSREKKERFSLILESASTNQTSMYLCALRTGNSYNSPLHFGNGTRLTVT.

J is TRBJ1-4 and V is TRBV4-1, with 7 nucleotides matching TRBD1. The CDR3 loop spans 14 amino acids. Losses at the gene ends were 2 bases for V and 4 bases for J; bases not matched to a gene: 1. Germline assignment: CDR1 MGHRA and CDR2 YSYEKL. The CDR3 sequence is CASSQQGVNEKLFF. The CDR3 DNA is TGCGCCAGCAGCCAACAGGGGGTTAATGAAAAACTGTTTTTT.

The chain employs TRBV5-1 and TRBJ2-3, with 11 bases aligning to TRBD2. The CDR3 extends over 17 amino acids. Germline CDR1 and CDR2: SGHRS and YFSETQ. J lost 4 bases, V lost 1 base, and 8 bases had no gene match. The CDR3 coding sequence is TGCGCCAGCAGCTTGTACTCTAGCGGGGGGATGGCAGATACGCAGTATTTT. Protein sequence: CASSLYSSGGMADTQYF.

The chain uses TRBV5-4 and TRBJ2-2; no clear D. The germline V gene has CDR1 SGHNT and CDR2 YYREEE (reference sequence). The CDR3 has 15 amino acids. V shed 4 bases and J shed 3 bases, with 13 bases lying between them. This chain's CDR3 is CASSPDGLYTGELFF. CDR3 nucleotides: TGTGCCAGCAGCCCGGACGGATTGTACACCGGGGAGCTGTTTTTT.

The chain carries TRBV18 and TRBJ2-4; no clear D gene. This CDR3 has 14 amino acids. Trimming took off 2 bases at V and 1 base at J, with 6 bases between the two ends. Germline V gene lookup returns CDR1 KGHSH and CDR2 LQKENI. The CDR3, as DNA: TGTGCCAGCTCACCAACGGTGGCCAAAAACATTCAGTACTTC. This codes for CASSPTVAKNIQYF.